Below, 13 T cell receptor beta chains from the same sample are listed, as sequenced in a study of blood T cell repertoires in COVID-19. Sequencing used immunoSEQ multiplex PCR; TCRdb keeps in-frame clones, though not all of them. Seen here are about 98,000 clones, about 86% observed once, and the top ten hold approximately 4%. Sequences were obtained from peripheral blood. These receptors were obtained from a man in his sixties with acute or convalescent COVID-19.

J is TRBJ1-1 and V is TRBV3-1 (or the pseudogene TRBV3-2); no definite D call. This CDR3 has 14 residues. V gave up 0 bases and J gave up 1 base, with 6 bases separating them. Germline CDR1 is LGHDT and CDR2 is YNNKEL (reference sequence). CDR3: CASSQDYKNTEAFF. DNA of the CDR3: TGTGCCAGCAGCCAAGATTATAAGAACACTGAAGCTTTCTTT.

The chain carries TRBV5-5 and TRBJ1-5; TRBD1 matches at 9 bases. CDR3 length: 15 amino acids. Germline assignment: CDR1 SGHKS and CDR2 YYEKEE (reference sequence). The junction had 8 bases not matched to a gene; V was cut back by 3 bases and J by 7 bases. The CDR3 DNA is TGTGCCAGCAGCTGGGTGACAGGGGGTGACCAGCCCCAGCATTTT. This translates into CASSWVTGGDQPQHF.

V gene TRBV6-5 combines with J gene TRBJ1-5; D is unresolved. Germline V CDR1 and CDR2: MNHEY, SVGAGI. The CDR3 runs to 14 residues. Trimming took off 2 bases at V and 6 bases at J, with 11 bases between the two ends. The CDR3 sequence is CASSYNGEGQPQHF. The CDR3 DNA sequence: TGTGCCAGCAGTTACAACGGGGAGGGTCAGCCCCAGCATTTT.

The V gene is TRBV12-3 or TRBV12-4, the J gene TRBJ2-7; D remains unclear. The CDR3 extends over 11 amino acids. V was pared by 5 bases and J by 7 bases, with 9 bases between. For the CDR3, the DNA is TGTGCCAGCAGTCCCCCGTTAGAGCAGTACTTC. Its protein is CASSPPLEQYF.

The V and J genes are TRBV7-2 and TRBJ2-3; 10 bases match TRBD2. The CDR3 runs 16 residues. Germline-derived CDR1 and CDR2 are SGHTA and FQGNSA. Trimming removed 1 base from V and 9 bases from J; junction bases left unmatched: 10. Here the CDR3 reads CASSLVASGSVRTQYF. The DNA for the CDR3 is TGTGCCAGCAGCTTAGTCGCTAGCGGGAGTGTAAGGACGCAGTATTTT.

The chain links TRBV19 to TRBJ2-2; possible D gene TRBD2, 6 bases. Germline assignment: CDR1 LNHDA and CDR2 SQIVND (reference sequence). The CDR3 totals 14 residues. Deletions cut 7 bases from V and 4 bases from J, with 13 bases between. CDR3 residues: CASNTGGTTGELFF. The CDR3 bases are TGTGCCAGTAATACCGGGGGTACCACCGGGGAGCTGTTTTTT.

V and J are TRBV5-1 and TRBJ2-1; 9 bases fit TRBD1. CDR1 is SGHRS and CDR2 is YFSETQ in the germline V gene. V dropped 2 bases and J dropped 5; count of bases not matched to a gene: 14. The CDR3 has 18 amino acids. Here the CDR3 DNA reads TGCGCCAGCAGCTTCAGTCCGGTGGGACAGGGCCGGGACAATGAGCAGTTCTTC. This sequence encodes CASSFSPVGQGRDNEQFF.

This clone showed up just once. The chain is built from TRBV19 and TRBJ1-3; maybe TRBD1 (5 bases). Trimming pared 6 bases from V and 4 bases from J, leaving 16 bases between. The germline gives CDR1 LNHDA, CDR2 SQIVND (reference sequence). The CDR3 contains 15 residues. In nucleotides, the CDR3 is TGTGCCAGTAGGTCCCAGATAGGGGTCGGAAACACCATATATTTT. It is translated as CASRSQIGVGNTIYF.

The gene calls are TRBV30 and TRBJ2-1; D is perhaps TRBD2 (6 bases). This CDR3 has 15 residues. CDR1 GTSNPN and CDR2 SVGIG come from the germline V gene (reference sequence). V shed 1 base and J shed 0 bases, with 10 bases lying between them. The CDR3 nucleotides are TGTGCCTGGAGTGGGGGACTGAGCTCCTACAATGAGCAGTTCTTC. Translating it yields CAWSGGLSSYNEQFF.

V is TRBV18 and J is TRBJ1-1; 9 nucleotides align to TRBD1. The CDR3 extends over 17 amino acids. Germline lookup yields CDR1 KGHSH and CDR2 LQKENI. Trimming took 3 bases from V and 1 from J; bases not matched to a gene: 9. CDR3 loop: CASSPAGTGFTNTEAFF. The CDR3 region has the DNA TGTGCCAGCTCACCGGCCGGGACAGGGTTTACGAACACTGAAGCTTTCTTT.

V usage is TRBV12-5 and J usage is TRBJ2-5; TRBD1 agrees at 9 bases. V was clipped by 0 bases and J by 5 bases; unmatched bases: 4. The CDR3 runs to 15 residues. Germline CDR1 LGHNT, CDR2 FRNRAP. This CDR3 is CASGLVWTGEETQYF. The DNA for the CDR3 is TGTGCTAGTGGTTTGGTATGGACAGGGGAGGAGACCCAGTACTTC.

The chain is built from TRBV13 and TRBJ1-2; 7 nucleotides align to TRBD1. J was trimmed by 0 bases and V by 4 bases; bases with no gene match: 8. This CDR3 is 16 amino acids long. Germline V gene sequence: CDR1 PRHDT, CDR2 FYEKMQ (reference sequence). The CDR3 coding sequence is TGTGCCAGCAGCTACTACAGGGGCGGCGCTAACTATGGCTACACCTTC. It codes for CASSYYRGGANYGYTF.

This chain joins TRBV5-6 and TRBJ1-2, with TRBD1 matching 8 bases. The CDR3 has 16 residues. V trimming: 3 bases; J trimming: 2 bases; junction bases outside the gene matches: 9. Per the germline V gene, CDR1 is SGHDT and CDR2 is YYEEEE. The CDR3, as DNA: TGTGCCAGCAGCTGGGGACAGGAACGAATAAACTATGGCTACACCTTC. Translated, it gives CASSWGQERINYGYTF.